What follows are 7 T cell receptor beta chains derived from one specimen sequenced in a study of blood T cell repertoires in COVID-19. TCRdb's table, derived via immunoSEQ multiplex PCR, lists solely in-frame clones and lacks some. This sample carries about 160,000 clones, around nine tenths of them seen once, and the ten largest clones take 10%. Sequencing was done on a sample of peripheral blood. All receptors derive from a woman between 65 and 79 years old with COVID-19, enrolled during active disease.

This clone was seen repeatedly, ten times or more. The genes are TRBV14 and TRBJ2-7, with TRBD2 identical over 7 bases. The CDR3 runs to 18 residues. The V and J ends lost 4 bases and 4 bases, in that order; junction bases with no gene match: 19. Germline loops: CDR1 SGHDN, CDR2 FVKESK. The CDR3 sequence: CASSLSSSEASGRYEQYF. CDR3 coding DNA: TGTGCCAGCAGCCTCTCCTCCTCGGAGGCTAGCGGAAGATACGAGCAGTACTTC. The complete variable domain, with remaining parts taken from reference TRBV14 and TRBJ2-7, reads EAGVTQFPSHSVIEKGQTVTLRCDPISGHDNLYWYRRVMGKEIKFLLHFVKESKQDESGMPNNRFLAERTGGTYSTLKVQPAELEDSGVYFCASSLSSSEASGRYEQYFGPGTRLTVT.

The rearrangement joins TRBV7-9 to TRBJ1-2; tentative D call: TRBD1 (5 bases). V was cut by 1 base and J by 4 bases, with 13 bases left in between. This CDR3 is 15 amino acids long. Germline CDR1 reads SEHNR; CDR2 reads FQNEAQ (reference sequence). DNA of the CDR3: TGTGCCAGCAGCTTAGGACAGTTCCCCGTCTATGGCTACACCTTC. Its translation: CASSLGQFPVYGYTF.

With respect to this clone: At one end the junction does not follow the germline gene, possibly because of a read error. V usage is TRBV7-9 and J usage is TRBJ2-2; 9 bases line up with TRBD2. CDR3 size: 16 residues. Germline CDR1 and CDR2: SEHNR and FQNEAQ (reference sequence). In DNA form, the CDR3 reads TGTGCCAGCAGCTTCCAAGCCGGGACTAGCCACGGGGAACTGTTTTTT. Protein sequence: CASSFQAGTSHGELFF.

The chain is built from TRBV2 and TRBJ1-2; D is possibly TRBD1 (5 bases). V gave up 4 bases and J gave up 2 bases, with 14 bases separating them. There are 15 residues in the CDR3. Germline V lookup: CDR1 SNHLY, CDR2 FYNNEI. The CDR3 loop reads CASSVKGQSNYGYTF. In DNA, the CDR3 is TGTGCCAGCAGTGTGAAGGGGCAGAGCAACTATGGCTACACCTTC.

The chain uses TRBV2 and TRBJ1-1; D might be TRBD1 (6 bases). Germline lookup yields CDR1 SNHLY and CDR2 FYNNEI. The V and J ends lost 2 bases and 1 base respectively, with 8 bases between them. The CDR3 spans 14 residues. The CDR3 loop is CASSEIQGNTEAFF. CDR3 sequence (DNA): TGTGCCAGCAGTGAAATACAGGGGAACACTGAAGCTTTCTTT.

This clone has a handful of counts. The chain carries TRBV3-1 (or the pseudogene TRBV3-2) and TRBJ1-2; 9 nucleotides match TRBD1. J lost 2 bases, V lost 3 bases, and 7 bases had no gene match. The CDR3 contains 16 residues. Germline CDR1 reads LGHDT; CDR2 reads YNNKEL (reference sequence). The DNA for the CDR3 is TGTGCCAGCAGCCACCTCGGACAGGGGAGAAACTATGGCTACACCTTC. Protein product: CASSHLGQGRNYGYTF.

The genes are TRBV5-1 and TRBJ1-5; TRBD1 aligns across 8 bases. The CDR3 length is 16 residues. Germline V gene sequence: CDR1 SGHRS, CDR2 YFSETQ. Trimming took 0 bases from V and 3 from J; bases not matched to a gene: 5. The chain's CDR3 is CASSLGSGGNNQPQHF. The CDR3 DNA follows: TGCGCCAGCAGCTTGGGGTCAGGGGGCAACAATCAGCCCCAGCATTTT.